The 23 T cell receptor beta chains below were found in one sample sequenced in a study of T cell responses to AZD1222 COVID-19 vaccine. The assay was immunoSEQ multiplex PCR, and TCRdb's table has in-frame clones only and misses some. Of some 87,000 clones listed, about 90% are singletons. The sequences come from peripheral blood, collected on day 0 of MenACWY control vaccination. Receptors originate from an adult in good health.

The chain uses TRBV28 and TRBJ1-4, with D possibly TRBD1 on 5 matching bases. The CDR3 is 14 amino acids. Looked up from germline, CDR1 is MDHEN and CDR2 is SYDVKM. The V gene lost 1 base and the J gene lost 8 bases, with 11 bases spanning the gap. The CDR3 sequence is CASSLSGEREKLFF. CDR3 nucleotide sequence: TGTGCCAGCAGTTTATCGGGGGAGCGGGAAAAACTGTTTTTT.

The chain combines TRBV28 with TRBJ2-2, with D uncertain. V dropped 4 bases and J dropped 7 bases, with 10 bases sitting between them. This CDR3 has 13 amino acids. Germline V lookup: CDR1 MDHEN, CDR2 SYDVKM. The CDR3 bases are TGTGCCAGCAGTTCACCAGCAAACGGGGAGCTGTTTTTT. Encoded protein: CASSSPANGELFF.

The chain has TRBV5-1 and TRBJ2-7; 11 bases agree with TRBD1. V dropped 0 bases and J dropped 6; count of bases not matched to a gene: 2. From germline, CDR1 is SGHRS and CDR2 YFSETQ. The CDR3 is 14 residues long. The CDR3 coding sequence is TGCGCCAGCAGCTTGGGGACAGGGGGCATCGAGCAGTACTTC. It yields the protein CASSLGTGGIEQYF.

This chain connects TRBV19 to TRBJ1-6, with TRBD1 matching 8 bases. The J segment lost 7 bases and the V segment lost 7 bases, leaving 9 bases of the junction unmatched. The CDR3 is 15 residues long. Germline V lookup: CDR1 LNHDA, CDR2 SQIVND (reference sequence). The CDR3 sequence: CASKGDRTMNSPLHF. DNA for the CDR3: TGTGCCAGTAAAGGGGACAGGACTATGAATTCACCCCTCCACTTT.

CDR3 sequence reads: CASSRGTDNEQFF. CDR3 DNA: TGTGCCAGCAGCCGGGGGACGGACAATGAGCAGTTCTTC. This rearrangement joins TRBV7-9 to TRBJ2-1; the D gene is possibly TRBD2 (6 bases). Trimming took 5 bases from V and 5 from J, leaving 10 bases between them. There are 13 residues in the CDR3. Germline V CDR1 and CDR2: SEHNR, FQNEAQ (reference sequence).

CDR3 DNA sequence: TGTGCCACCAGTGAAAAGTCGCTAGCGGGACAGTTTGCAGACTCCTACAATGAGCAGTTCTTC. It yields the protein CATSEKSLAGQFADSYNEQFF. The chain combines TRBV24-1 with TRBJ2-1; TRBD2 agrees at 9 bases. CDR1 and CDR2 (germline): KGHDR, SFDVKD. V dropped 4 bases and J dropped 0; count of bases not matched to a gene: 18. This CDR3 contains 21 residues.

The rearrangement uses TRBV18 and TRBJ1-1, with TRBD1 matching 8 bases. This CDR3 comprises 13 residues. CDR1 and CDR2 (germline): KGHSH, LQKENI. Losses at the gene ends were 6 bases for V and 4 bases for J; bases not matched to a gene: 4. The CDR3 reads CASSGQGSTEAFF. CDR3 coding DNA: TGTGCCAGCTCCGGACAGGGAAGCACTGAAGCTTTCTTT.

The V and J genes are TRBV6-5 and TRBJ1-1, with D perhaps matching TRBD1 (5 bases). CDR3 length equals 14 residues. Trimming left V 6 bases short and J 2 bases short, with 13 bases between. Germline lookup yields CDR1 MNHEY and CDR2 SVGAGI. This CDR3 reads CASRPVRENTEAFF. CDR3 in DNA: TGTGCCAGCAGGCCGGTCAGGGAAAACACTGAAGCTTTCTTT.

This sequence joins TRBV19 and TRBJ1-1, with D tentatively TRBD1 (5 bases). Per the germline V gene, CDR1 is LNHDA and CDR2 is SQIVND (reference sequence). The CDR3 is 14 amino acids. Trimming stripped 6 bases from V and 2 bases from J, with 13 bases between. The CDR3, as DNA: TGTGCCAGTAGAAACCCGACAGCTAACACTGAAGCTTTCTTT. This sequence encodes CASRNPTANTEAFF.

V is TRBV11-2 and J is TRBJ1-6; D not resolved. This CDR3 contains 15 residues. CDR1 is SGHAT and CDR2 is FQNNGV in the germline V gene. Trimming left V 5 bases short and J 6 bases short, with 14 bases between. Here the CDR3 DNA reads TGTGCCAGCAGCCCCCGGGCGGTGACTAATTCACCCCTCCACTTT. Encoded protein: CASSPRAVTNSPLHF. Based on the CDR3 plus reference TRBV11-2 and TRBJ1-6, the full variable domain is EAGVAQSPRYKIIEKRQSVAFWCNPISGHATLYWYQQILGQGPKLLIQFQNNGVVDDSQLPKDRFSAERLKGVDSTLKIQPAKLEDSAVYLCASSPRAVTNSPLHFGNGTRLTVT.

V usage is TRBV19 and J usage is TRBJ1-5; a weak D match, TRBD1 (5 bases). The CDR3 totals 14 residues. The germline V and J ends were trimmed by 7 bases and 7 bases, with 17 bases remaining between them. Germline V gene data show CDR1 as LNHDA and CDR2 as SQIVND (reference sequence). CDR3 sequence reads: CASNLEAGRQPQHF. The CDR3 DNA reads TGTGCCAGTAATCTGGAGGCAGGGAGGCAGCCCCAGCATTTT.

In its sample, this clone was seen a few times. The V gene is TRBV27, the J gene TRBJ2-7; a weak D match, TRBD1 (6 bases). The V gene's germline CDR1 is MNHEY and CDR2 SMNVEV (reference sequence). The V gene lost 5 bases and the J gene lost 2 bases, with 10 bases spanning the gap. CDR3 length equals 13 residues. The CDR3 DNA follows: TGTGCCAGCAGTCTAGGACAGACCTACGAGCAGTACTTC. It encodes CASSLGQTYEQYF.

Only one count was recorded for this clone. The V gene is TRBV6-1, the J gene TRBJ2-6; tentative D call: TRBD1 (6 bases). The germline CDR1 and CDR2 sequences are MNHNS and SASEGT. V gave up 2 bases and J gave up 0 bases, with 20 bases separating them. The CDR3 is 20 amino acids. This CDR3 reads CASSENLFPSGVSGANVLTF. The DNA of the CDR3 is TGTGCCAGCAGTGAAAACCTTTTTCCTTCAGGGGTCTCTGGGGCCAACGTCCTGACTTTC.

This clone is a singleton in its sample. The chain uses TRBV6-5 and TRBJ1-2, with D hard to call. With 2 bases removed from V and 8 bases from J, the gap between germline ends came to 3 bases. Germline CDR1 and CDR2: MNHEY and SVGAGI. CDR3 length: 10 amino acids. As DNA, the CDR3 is TGTGCCAGCAGTTACGCCGGCTACACCTTC. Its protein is CASSYAGYTF.

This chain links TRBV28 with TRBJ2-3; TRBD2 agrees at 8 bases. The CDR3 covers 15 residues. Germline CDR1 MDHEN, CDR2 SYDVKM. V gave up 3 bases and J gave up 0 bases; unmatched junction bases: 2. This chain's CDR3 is CASSFGGGSTDTQYF. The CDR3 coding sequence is TGTGCCAGCAGTTTCGGGGGGGGTAGCACAGATACGCAGTATTTT.

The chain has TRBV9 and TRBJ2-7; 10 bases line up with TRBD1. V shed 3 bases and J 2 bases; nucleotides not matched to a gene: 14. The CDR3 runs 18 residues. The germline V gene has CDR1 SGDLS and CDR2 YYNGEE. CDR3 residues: CASSALGQGHGGTYEQYF. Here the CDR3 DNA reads TGTGCCAGCAGCGCACTGGGACAGGGGCACGGGGGGACCTACGAGCAGTACTTC.

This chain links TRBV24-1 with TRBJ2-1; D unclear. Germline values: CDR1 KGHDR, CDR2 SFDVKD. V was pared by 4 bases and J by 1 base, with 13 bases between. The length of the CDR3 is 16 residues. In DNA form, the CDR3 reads TGTGCCACCAGTGAGCACCGGGCCCAATCCTACAATGAGCAGTTCTTC. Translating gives CATSEHRAQSYNEQFF.

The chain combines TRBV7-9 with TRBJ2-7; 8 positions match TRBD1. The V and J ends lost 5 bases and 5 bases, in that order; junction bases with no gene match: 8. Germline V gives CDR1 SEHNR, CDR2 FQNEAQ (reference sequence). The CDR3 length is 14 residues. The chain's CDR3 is CASSTYRGLHEQYF. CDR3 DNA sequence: TGTGCCAGCAGCACCTACAGGGGGTTGCACGAGCAGTACTTC.

The CDR3 spells CASSSESTDTQYF. DNA for the CDR3: TGTGCCAGCAGTTCTGAGAGCACAGATACGCAGTATTTT. The chain combines TRBV5-6 with TRBJ2-3; no firm D call. CDR1 and CDR2 (germline): SGHDT, YYEEEE. Trimming left V 5 bases short and J 0 bases short, with 7 bases between. The CDR3 totals 13 residues. The full variable domain, in which reference TRBV5-6 and TRBJ2-3 provide the parts outside the CDR3, is DAGVTQSPTHLIKTRGQQVTLRCSPKSGHDTVSWYQQALGQGPQFIFQYYEEEERQRGNFPDRFSGHQFPNYSSELNVNALLLGDSALYLCASSSESTDTQYFGPGTRLTVL.

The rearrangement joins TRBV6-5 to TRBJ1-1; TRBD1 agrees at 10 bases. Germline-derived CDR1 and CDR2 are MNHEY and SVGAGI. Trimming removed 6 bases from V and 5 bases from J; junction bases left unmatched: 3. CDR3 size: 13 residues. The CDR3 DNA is TGTGCCAGCAGGCCGGACAGGGGGACTGAAGCTTTCTTT. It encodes CASRPDRGTEAFF.

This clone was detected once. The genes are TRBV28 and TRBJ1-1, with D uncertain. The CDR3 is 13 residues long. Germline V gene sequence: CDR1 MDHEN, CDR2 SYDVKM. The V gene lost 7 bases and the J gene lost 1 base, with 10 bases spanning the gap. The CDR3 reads CASTGRRNTEAFF. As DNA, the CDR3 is TGTGCCAGCACGGGCAGGAGGAACACTGAAGCTTTCTTT.

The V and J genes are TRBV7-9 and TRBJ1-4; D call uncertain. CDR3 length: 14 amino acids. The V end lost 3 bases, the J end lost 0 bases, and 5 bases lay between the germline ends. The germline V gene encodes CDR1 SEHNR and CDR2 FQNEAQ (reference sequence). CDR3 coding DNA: TGTGCCAGCAGCTTTTCTGCAACTAATGAAAAACTGTTTTTT. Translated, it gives CASSFSATNEKLFF.

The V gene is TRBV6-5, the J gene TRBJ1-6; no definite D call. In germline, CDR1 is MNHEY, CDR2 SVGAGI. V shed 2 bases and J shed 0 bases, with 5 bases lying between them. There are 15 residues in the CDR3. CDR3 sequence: CASSYESSYNSPLHF. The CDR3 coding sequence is TGTGCCAGCAGTTACGAGAGCTCCTATAATTCACCCCTCCACTTT.